The present TCR beta chain was sequenced within a study of cytomegalovirus exposure and HLA in healthy donors. Looking at the study overall: In terms of ancestry, the Caucasian-associated cluster contained roughly four fifths of the approximately 400 genotyped donors. Study results and limitations: In a later analysis, 15,000 to 20,000 TCR beta sequences were associated with HLA alleles at 0.05 false discovery rate. Earlier findings revealed that most TCR beta V segments proved productive either about 90% or about 30% of the time.

Concerning this clone itself: Its target is unknown.

CDR1 is GTSNPN, CDR2 SVGIG, per germline (reference sequence). With 1 base clipped from V and 2 bases from J, the junction kept 9 bases outside the gene matches. CDR3 length: 16 residues. It was with 60 Vbeta and 13 Jbeta primers that the PCR ran. The table came from immunoSEQ multiplex PCR; TCRdb's copy has only in-frame clones and leaves some out. The sample holds 200,000 to 250,000 clones, under 80% seen once. The chain couples TRBV30 to TRBJ2-3, with 7 bases aligning to TRBD1. Sequenced input: PBMCs. The TCR comes from a girl aged 2-10 years in good health and CMV-seronegative. The CDR3 loop is CAWSAIDRDITDTQYF. The CDR3 region has the DNA TGTGCCTGGAGTGCCATTGACAGGGACATCACAGATACGCAGTATTTT.